The clone carrying this T cell receptor beta chain came up once. The antigen is not known. For a library built for alpha chains, this beta chain is a stray read; little rests on its size. Time point of the sample: sample taken at primary tumor resection. Unsorted samples of tumor, nontumor lung or frozen PBMC had their whole RNA sequenced. V shed 7 bases, J shed 3 bases, and the junction held 2 bases outside the gene matches. CDR1 is SGHTA and CDR2 is FQGNSA in the germline V gene. CDR3 length equals 14 residues. The data belong to a study of spatial heterogeneity in lung cancer. Study context: The study observed each unique TCR and UMI combination more than ten times on average in raw reads. Regarding the study as a whole: The numbers of ubiquitous and regional expanded TCRs correlated with ubiquitous and regional nonsynonymous mutations, respectively. The number of expanded tumor alpha and beta chains correlated with mutation number.

Every TCR cDNA molecule carried a tag that served as a unique molecular identifier. TCRdb fed the 5' RACE reads into MiXCR, producing one record per CDR3 protein. This table holds 7,500 to 10,000 distinct CDR3 sequences, approximately 50% found once. The material sequenced was lung tumor tissue, taken at surgery. The TCR originated in a female donor with early-stage non-small cell lung cancer. The rearrangement uses TRBV7-2 and TRBJ2-5; the match to TRBD2 covers 13 bases. For the CDR3, the DNA is TGTGCCAGCATCGGGACTAGCGGGGAAGAGACCCAGTACTTC. Protein: CASIGTSGEETQYF.